This is a list of T cell receptor beta chains from one sample in a study of OX40 agonist ivuxolimab in advanced cancers. The assay was immunoSEQ multiplex PCR, and TCRdb's table has in-frame clones only and misses some. The table shows about 81,000 clones, with around 80% occurring only once. This material consisted of CD4+ or CD8+ T cells sorted from blood, taken in a trial of the OX40 agonist ivuxolimab. The receptors stem from an adult with an advanced solid tumor such as melanoma, head and neck, liver or kidney cancer. Each CDR3 is given with its conserved first and last residue. D genes are given only for firm matches. The size entry is marked missing in some rows and otherwise reads once, few, many or a size class.

v_gene: TRBV5-4; d_gene: TRBD2; abundance: NA; j_gene: TRBJ2-5; CDR3nt: TGTGCCAGCAGCGGAAGTAGCGGGAGTGGTCGCGAGACCCAGTACTTC; CDR3aa: CASSGSSGSGRETQYF
v_gene: TRBV5-1; d_gene: NA; abundance: NA; j_gene: TRBJ1-2; CDR3nt: TGCGCCAGCAGCTTGGATAGGGGCCTTTATGGCTACACCTTC; CDR3aa: CASSLDRGLYGYTF
v_gene: TRBV30; d_gene: NA; abundance: NA; j_gene: TRBJ1-5; CDR3nt: TGTGCCTGGAGTGTGCGGGCTGGGAGGCCCCAGCATTTT; CDR3aa: CAWSVRAGRPQHF
v_gene: TRBV15; d_gene: TRBD2; abundance: NA; j_gene: TRBJ2-1; CDR3nt: TGTGCCACCAGCAGGAGTAGCGGGAATTATCCCTACAATGAGCAGTTCTTC; CDR3aa: CATSRSSGNYPYNEQFF
v_gene: TRBV28; d_gene: TRBD1; abundance: NA; j_gene: TRBJ2-7; CDR3nt: TGTGCCAGCAGCGGAGGACAGGCGGCATACGAGCAGTACTTC; CDR3aa: CASSGGQAAYEQYF
v_gene: TRBV7-2; d_gene: NA; abundance: NA; j_gene: TRBJ1-5; CDR3nt: TGTGCCAGCGGGTGGGGGCAGGGCGGTGGTAGCAATCAGCCCCAGCATTTT; CDR3aa: CASGWGQGGGSNQPQHF
v_gene: TRBV2; d_gene: NA; abundance: NA; j_gene: TRBJ1-1; CDR3nt: TGTGCCAGCAGTGATGAGAGAAGAAAAGCTTTCTTT; CDR3aa: CASSDERRKAFF
v_gene: TRBV7-2; d_gene: TRBD1; abundance: NA; j_gene: TRBJ2-3; CDR3nt: TGTGCCAGCAGCTGGACCCCGGGACAGGGGGTAGATACGCAGTATTTT; CDR3aa: CASSWTPGQGVDTQYF
v_gene: TRBV19; d_gene: TRBD1; abundance: once; j_gene: TRBJ1-5; CDR3nt: TGTGCCAGTAGTACGGACAGGGAGTACAATCAGCCCCAGCATTTT; CDR3aa: CASSTDREYNQPQHF
v_gene: TRBV28; d_gene: NA; abundance: NA; j_gene: TRBJ2-7; CDR3nt: TGTGCCAGCCCCCCTCCCGGACAGACCCCCTACGAGCAGTACTTC; CDR3aa: CASPPPGQTPYEQYF
v_gene: TRBV7-3; d_gene: TRBD1; abundance: NA; j_gene: TRBJ2-7; CDR3nt: TGTGCCAGCAGCCGAAACCCCGGGACAGGGGGCTACGAGCAGTACTTC; CDR3aa: CASSRNPGTGGYEQYF
v_gene: TRBV5-1; d_gene: TRBD2; abundance: NA; j_gene: TRBJ2-5; CDR3nt: TGCGCCAGCAGCTTGGCCCAACTAGCGGGGGGACAAGAGACCCAGTACTTC; CDR3aa: CASSLAQLAGGQETQYF
v_gene: TRBV4-3; d_gene: TRBD2; abundance: NA; j_gene: TRBJ2-4; CDR3nt: TGCGCCAGCAGCCAAGAAGCCCCGGGACTAGCGGGAGAGAAGGGAAACATTCAGTACTTC; CDR3aa: CASSQEAPGLAGEKGNIQYF
v_gene: TRBV19; d_gene: NA; abundance: NA; j_gene: TRBJ2-5; CDR3nt: TGTGCCAGTAGTATAGGTGGGGGGTTGGAGACCCAGTACTTC; CDR3aa: CASSIGGGLETQYF
v_gene: TRBV21-1; d_gene: NA; abundance: NA; j_gene: TRBJ2-7; CDR3nt: TGTGCCAGCAGCAAAGGGGGGATAGCGGGAGGGAACGAGCAGTACTTC; CDR3aa: CASSKGGIAGGNEQYF
v_gene: TRBV5-1; d_gene: NA; abundance: NA; j_gene: TRBJ2-7; CDR3nt: TGCGCCAGCAGCTTGGTGGGGAAGGCTTCCTACGAGCAGTACTTC; CDR3aa: CASSLVGKASYEQYF
v_gene: TRBV6-5; d_gene: TRBD2; abundance: NA; j_gene: TRBJ2-7; CDR3nt: TGTGCCAGCAATCCAAGCGGGAGCTACTCCTACGAGCAGTACTTC; CDR3aa: CASNPSGSYSYEQYF
v_gene: TRBV4-2; d_gene: NA; abundance: NA; j_gene: TRBJ2-7; CDR3nt: TGTGCCAGCAGCCAAGAGCGGGCCACCTACGAGCAGTACTTC; CDR3aa: CASSQERATYEQYF
v_gene: TRBV6-1; d_gene: NA; abundance: NA; j_gene: TRBJ1-5; CDR3nt: TGTGCCAGCAGTGAAGAGGCAGGGGCGCTCAGCAATCAGCCCCAGCATTTT; CDR3aa: CASSEEAGALSNQPQHF
v_gene: TRBV6-1; d_gene: NA; abundance: NA; j_gene: TRBJ1-1; CDR3nt: TGTGCCAGCAGTGATGTATCCGGGTGGGTCACTGAAGCTTTCTTT; CDR3aa: CASSDVSGWVTEAFF
v_gene: TRBV4-3; d_gene: NA; abundance: few; j_gene: TRBJ2-1; CDR3nt: TGCGCCAGCAGCTCGGGGTACTACAATGAGCAGTTCTTC; CDR3aa: CASSSGYYNEQFF
v_gene: TRBV6-5; d_gene: TRBD2; abundance: once; j_gene: TRBJ2-3; CDR3nt: TGTGCCAGCAGTTACAGGACTAAGCGGGGAGATACGCAGTATTTT; CDR3aa: CASSYRTKRGDTQYF
v_gene: TRBV7-9; d_gene: NA; abundance: NA; j_gene: TRBJ2-7; CDR3nt: TGTGCCAGCAGCTCCCCCTTAGCGAACGAGCAGTACTTC; CDR3aa: CASSSPLANEQYF
v_gene: TRBV25-1; d_gene: NA; abundance: NA; j_gene: TRBJ2-7; CDR3nt: TGTGCCAGTCGTACGTTAGGCGACGAGCAGTACTTC; CDR3aa: CASRTLGDEQYF
v_gene: TRBV13; d_gene: TRBD1; abundance: NA; j_gene: TRBJ1-5; CDR3nt: TGTGCCAGCAGCTCCGGTCGGACAGGGAGGGCCCAGCCCCAGCATTTT; CDR3aa: CASSSGRTGRAQPQHF
v_gene: TRBV18; d_gene: NA; abundance: NA; j_gene: TRBJ1-6; CDR3nt: TGTGCCAGCTCGGCGGGACCGTACTCCTATAATTCACCCCTCCACTTT; CDR3aa: CASSAGPYSYNSPLHF
v_gene: TRBV6-1; d_gene: NA; abundance: NA; j_gene: TRBJ1-3; CDR3nt: TGTGCCAGCAGTGAAAGGGGTCGCTCTGGAAACACCATATATTTT; CDR3aa: CASSERGRSGNTIYF
v_gene: TRBV5-3; d_gene: NA; abundance: NA; j_gene: TRBJ1-5; CDR3nt: TGTGCCAGAAGCTCCCTCTCGGACAGAAGCAATCAGCCCCAGCATTTT; CDR3aa: CARSSLSDRSNQPQHF
v_gene: TRBV12-5; d_gene: TRBD2; abundance: NA; j_gene: TRBJ2-1; CDR3nt: TGTGCTAGTGGTTTGAGTGCGGGGGGGGCCAACAATGAGCAGTTCTTC; CDR3aa: CASGLSAGGANNEQFF
v_gene: TRBV30; d_gene: NA; abundance: NA; j_gene: TRBJ2-3; CDR3nt: TGTGCCTGGTCTAGGGATACGCAGTATTTT; CDR3aa: CAWSRDTQYF
v_gene: TRBV11-2; d_gene: TRBD1; abundance: NA; j_gene: TRBJ2-7; CDR3nt: TGTGCCAGCAGCTACCCGGGACAGGGCCCCGAGCAGTACTTC; CDR3aa: CASSYPGQGPEQYF
v_gene: TRBV5-1; d_gene: NA; abundance: NA; j_gene: TRBJ1-2; CDR3nt: TGCGCCAGCAGCTTGGAGCAGGATCCACTTTATGGCTACACCTTC; CDR3aa: CASSLEQDPLYGYTF
v_gene: TRBV19; d_gene: NA; abundance: NA; j_gene: TRBJ1-5; CDR3nt: TGTGCCAGTAGACCGGGAGGGTATAGCAATCAGCCCCAGCATTTT; CDR3aa: CASRPGGYSNQPQHF
v_gene: TRBV7-9; d_gene: TRBD2; abundance: few; j_gene: TRBJ2-1; CDR3nt: TGTGCCAGCAGCTTATTCGGGGCGGGGGATTCCAATGAGCAGTTCTTC; CDR3aa: CASSLFGAGDSNEQFF
v_gene: TRBV15; d_gene: NA; abundance: NA; j_gene: TRBJ1-3; CDR3nt: TGTGCCACCAGCAGAGATCCTGGAAACACCATATATTTT; CDR3aa: CATSRDPGNTIYF
v_gene: TRBV19; d_gene: NA; abundance: NA; j_gene: TRBJ1-3; CDR3nt: TGTGCCAGCTCCTTTCGCGGGGTACGTGAAAACACCATATATTTT; CDR3aa: CASSFRGVRENTIYF
v_gene: TRBV10-1; d_gene: TRBD1; abundance: NA; j_gene: TRBJ2-3; CDR3nt: TGCGCCAGCAGTGAGCCGGAAGCCGGGACAGGGACAAGAACTGGCACAGATACGCAGTATTTT; CDR3aa: CASSEPEAGTGTRTGTDTQYF
v_gene: TRBV4-1; d_gene: NA; abundance: NA; j_gene: TRBJ2-2; CDR3nt: TGCGCCAGCAGCCGAACACAGGGATTTACCGGGGAGCTGTTTTTT; CDR3aa: CASSRTQGFTGELFF
v_gene: TRBV2; d_gene: NA; abundance: NA; j_gene: TRBJ1-1; CDR3nt: TGTGCCAGCCTCGGGTTGAAGATGAACACTGAAGCTTTCTTT; CDR3aa: CASLGLKMNTEAFF
v_gene: TRBV7-2; d_gene: TRBD2; abundance: NA; j_gene: TRBJ2-3; CDR3nt: TGTGCCAGCAGCCTTCAGACTAGCGGGACGGGCACAGATACGCAGTATTTT; CDR3aa: CASSLQTSGTGTDTQYF
v_gene: TRBV7-8; d_gene: TRBD1; abundance: few; j_gene: TRBJ2-2; CDR3nt: TGTGCCAGCAGCGAAAACAGGGGGCGAAAGACCGGGGAGCTGTTTTTT; CDR3aa: CASSENRGRKTGELFF
v_gene: TRBV4-2; d_gene: TRBD2; abundance: NA; j_gene: TRBJ2-3; CDR3nt: TGTGCCAGCAGCCCACGGGGGGGAGCGGGAGGCTTAGATACGCAGTATTTT; CDR3aa: CASSPRGGAGGLDTQYF
v_gene: TRBV7-2; d_gene: TRBD1; abundance: NA; j_gene: TRBJ2-7; CDR3nt: TGTGCCAGCAGCCCCAGGACAGGGGGCGGGTACGAGCAGTACTTC; CDR3aa: CASSPRTGGGYEQYF
v_gene: TRBV4-1; d_gene: TRBD1; abundance: NA; j_gene: TRBJ2-2; CDR3nt: TGCGCCAGCAGCTATCCCCGGGGGCAGGGGGCGGGCACCGGGGAGCTGTTTTTT; CDR3aa: CASSYPRGQGAGTGELFF
v_gene: TRBV28; d_gene: TRBD1; abundance: NA; j_gene: TRBJ1-3; CDR3nt: TGTGCCAGCAAGGGACAGCCTCGAAACACCATATATTTT; CDR3aa: CASKGQPRNTIYF
v_gene: TRBV9; d_gene: TRBD2; abundance: NA; j_gene: TRBJ2-1; CDR3nt: TGTGCCAGCAGCCCAGAAGGGAGCGGGAGGGCCTACAATGAGCAGTTCTTC; CDR3aa: CASSPEGSGRAYNEQFF
v_gene: TRBV7-9; d_gene: NA; abundance: NA; j_gene: TRBJ1-1; CDR3nt: TGTGCCAGCACCTTAGCGTTTGGCGCTTTCTTT; CDR3aa: CASTLAFGAFF
v_gene: TRBV20-1; d_gene: NA; abundance: NA; j_gene: TRBJ1-2; CDR3nt: TGCAGTGTTACTGGACGGGAGGGCTACACCTTC; CDR3aa: CSVTGREGYTF
v_gene: TRBV18; d_gene: TRBD1; abundance: NA; j_gene: TRBJ2-1; CDR3nt: TGTGCCAGCTCGCCCAATCAGGGACAGGGTTACAATGAGCAGTTCTTC; CDR3aa: CASSPNQGQGYNEQFF
v_gene: TRBV28; d_gene: NA; abundance: NA; j_gene: TRBJ2-1; CDR3nt: TGTGCCAGCAGTTTAATGTTGCCTAGCCGCTTAGACAATGAGCAGTTCTTC; CDR3aa: CASSLMLPSRLDNEQFF
v_gene: TRBV7-3; d_gene: TRBD2; abundance: NA; j_gene: TRBJ2-1; CDR3nt: TGTGCCAGCAGCGACCGCGGGAGCTCCTACAATGAGCAGTTCTTC; CDR3aa: CASSDRGSSYNEQFF